These 3 T cell receptor beta chains were sequenced from one sample in a study of regulatory T cells in long-lasting Graves disease. CDR3-region Arm-PCR and iRepertoire HTBI primers produced the TCR beta libraries. TCRdb fed the multiplex PCR reads into MiXCR, producing one record per CDR3 protein. Found here are roughly 500,000 distinct CDR3 sequences, roughly 22% of them singletons; the top ten hold less than 15%. The time point here: persistent/refractory GD, antithyroid drugs over 5 years with positive TRAb. RNA extracted from PBMCs served as the sequencing template. The sample here was peripheral blood mononuclear cells (PBMCs), taken when the disease was refractory, from a patient treated with antithyroid drugs. Receptors originate from a female donor with Graves disease.

This clonotype was observed a handful of times. The chain has TRBV7-2 and TRBJ1-5, with 12 nucleotides matching TRBD1. J was trimmed by 5 bases and V by 3 bases; bases with no gene match: 2. Germline CDR1 reads SGHTA; CDR2 reads FQGNSA. CDR3 length equals 15 residues. Here the CDR3 DNA reads TGTGCCAGCAGCTTTGGGACAGGGGGCGATCAGCCCCAGCATTTT. Translation gives CASSFGTGGDQPQHF.

This chain uses TRBV5-1 with TRBJ2-2; D is possibly TRBD2 (5 bases). Germline V lookup: CDR1 SGHRS, CDR2 YFSETQ. The CDR3 length is 15 residues. Trimming cost V 0 bases and J 1 base, with 7 bases left between them. CDR3 loop: CASSLVGRNTGELFF. CDR3 nucleotide sequence: TGCGCCAGCAGCTTGGTTGGGAGGAACACCGGGGAGCTGTTTTTT.

This clonotype was counted between two and nine times. J is TRBJ1-5 and V is TRBV6-2 or TRBV6-3; D is uncertain. There are 14 residues in the CDR3. With 2 bases removed from V and 5 bases from J, the gap between germline ends came to 10 bases. From germline, CDR1 is MNHEY and CDR2 SVGEGT. The chain's CDR3 is CASSYPNLDQPQHF. The CDR3 DNA follows: TGTGCCAGCAGTTACCCCAACTTGGATCAGCCCCAGCATTTT.